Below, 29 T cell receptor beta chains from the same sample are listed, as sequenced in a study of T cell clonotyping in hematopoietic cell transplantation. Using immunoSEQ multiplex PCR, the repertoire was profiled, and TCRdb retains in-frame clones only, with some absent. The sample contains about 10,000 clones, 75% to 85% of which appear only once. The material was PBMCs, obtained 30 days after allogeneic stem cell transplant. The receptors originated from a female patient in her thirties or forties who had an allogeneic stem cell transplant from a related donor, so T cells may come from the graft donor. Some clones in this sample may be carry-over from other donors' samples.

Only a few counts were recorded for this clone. CDR3 nucleotide sequence: TGCGCCAGCAGCTTGGCGAGGTACGGAGGCCCTCCCTCCTACGAGCAGTACTTC. Translation gives CASSLARYGGPPSYEQYF. The chain is built from TRBV5-1 and TRBJ2-7; D possibly corresponds to TRBD2 (5 bases). V lost 0 bases and J lost 0, with 19 bases in between. From germline, CDR1 is SGHRS and CDR2 YFSETQ. CDR3 size: 18 residues.

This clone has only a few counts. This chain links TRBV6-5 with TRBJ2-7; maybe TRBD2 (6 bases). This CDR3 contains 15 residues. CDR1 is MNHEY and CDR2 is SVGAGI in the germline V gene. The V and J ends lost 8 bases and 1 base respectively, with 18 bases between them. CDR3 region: CASGRGGAGSYEQYF. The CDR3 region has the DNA TGTGCCAGCGGCCGGGGCGGGGCGGGTTCCTACGAGCAGTACTTC.

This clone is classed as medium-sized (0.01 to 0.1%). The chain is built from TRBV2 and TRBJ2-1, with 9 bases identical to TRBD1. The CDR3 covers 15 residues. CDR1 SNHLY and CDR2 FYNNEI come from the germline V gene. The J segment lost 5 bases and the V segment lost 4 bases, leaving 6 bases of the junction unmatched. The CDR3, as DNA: TGTGCCAGCAGTGTGCGGACAGGGGATCACAATGAGCAGTTCTTC. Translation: CASSVRTGDHNEQFF.

CDR3 loop: CASSLRPPQLAFTYNEQFF. Here the CDR3 DNA reads TGTGCCAGCAGTTTAAGACCCCCTCAACTAGCCTTTACCTACAATGAGCAGTTCTTC. The rearrangement links TRBV27 to TRBJ2-1; the D gene is possibly TRBD2 (6 bases). Germline lookup yields CDR1 MNHEY and CDR2 SMNVEV (reference sequence). V shed 2 bases and J shed 2 bases, with 22 bases lying between them. This CDR3 is 19 amino acids long.

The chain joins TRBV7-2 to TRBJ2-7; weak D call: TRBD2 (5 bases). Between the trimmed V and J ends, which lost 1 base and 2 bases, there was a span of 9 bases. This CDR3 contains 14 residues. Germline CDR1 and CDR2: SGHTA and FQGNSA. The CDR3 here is CASSLVRGAYEQYF. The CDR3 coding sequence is TGTGCCAGCAGCTTAGTACGGGGAGCCTACGAGCAGTACTTC.

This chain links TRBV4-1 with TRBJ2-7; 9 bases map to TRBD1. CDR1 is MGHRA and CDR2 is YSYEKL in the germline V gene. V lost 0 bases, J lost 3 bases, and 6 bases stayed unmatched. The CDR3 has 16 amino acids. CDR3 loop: CASSQEGRQGVYEQYF. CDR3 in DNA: TGCGCCAGCAGCCAAGAAGGGAGACAGGGGGTCTACGAGCAGTACTTC.

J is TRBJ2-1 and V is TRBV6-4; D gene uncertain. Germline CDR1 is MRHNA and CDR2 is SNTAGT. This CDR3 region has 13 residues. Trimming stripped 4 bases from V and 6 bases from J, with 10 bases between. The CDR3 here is CASSGTDSNEQFF. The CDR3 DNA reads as TGTGCCAGCAGTGGTACAGATTCCAATGAGCAGTTCTTC.

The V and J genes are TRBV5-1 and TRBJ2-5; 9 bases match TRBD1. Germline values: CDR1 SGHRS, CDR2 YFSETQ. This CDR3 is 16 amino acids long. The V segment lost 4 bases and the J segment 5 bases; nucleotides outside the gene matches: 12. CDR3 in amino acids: CASSGTGGSIWETQYF. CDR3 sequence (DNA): TGCGCCAGCAGCGGAACAGGGGGCTCGATCTGGGAGACCCAGTACTTC.

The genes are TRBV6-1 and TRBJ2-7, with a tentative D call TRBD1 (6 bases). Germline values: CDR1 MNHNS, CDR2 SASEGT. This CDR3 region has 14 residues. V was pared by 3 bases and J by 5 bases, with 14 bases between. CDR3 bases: TGTGCCAGCAGTGAGTTAACAGGGCTCGACGAGCAGTACTTC. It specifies CASSELTGLDEQYF.

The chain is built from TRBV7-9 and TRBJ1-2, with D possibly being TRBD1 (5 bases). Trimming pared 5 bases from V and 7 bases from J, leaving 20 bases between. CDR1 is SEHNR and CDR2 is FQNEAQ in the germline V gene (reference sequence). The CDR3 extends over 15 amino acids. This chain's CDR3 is CASSHALQEGSGYTF. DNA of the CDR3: TGTGCCAGCAGCCACGCGTTACAGGAGGGAAGTGGCTACACCTTC.

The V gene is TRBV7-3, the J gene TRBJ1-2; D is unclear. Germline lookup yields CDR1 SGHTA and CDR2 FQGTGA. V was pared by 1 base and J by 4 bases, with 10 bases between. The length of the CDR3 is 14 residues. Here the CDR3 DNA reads TGTGCCAGCAGCTTAAAAGGTTCCTCCTATGGCTACACCTTC. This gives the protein CASSLKGSSYGYTF. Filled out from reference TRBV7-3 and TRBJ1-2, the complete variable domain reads GAGVSQTPSNKVTEKGKYVELRCDPISGHTALYWYRQSLGQGPEFLIYFQGTGAADDSGLPNDRFFAVRPEGSVSTLKIQRTERGDSAVYLCASSLKGSSYGYTFGSGTRLTVV.

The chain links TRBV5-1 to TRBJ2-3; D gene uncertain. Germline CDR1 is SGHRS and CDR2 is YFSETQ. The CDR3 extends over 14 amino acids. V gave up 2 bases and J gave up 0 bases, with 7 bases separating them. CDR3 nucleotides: TGCGCCAGCAGCTTTAGGGTCAGCACAGATACGCAGTATTTT. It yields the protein CASSFRVSTDTQYF.

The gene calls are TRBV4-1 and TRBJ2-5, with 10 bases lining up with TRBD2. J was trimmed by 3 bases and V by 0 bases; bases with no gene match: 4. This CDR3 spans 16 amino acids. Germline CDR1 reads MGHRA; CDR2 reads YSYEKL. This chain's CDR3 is CASSQESLAGEETQYF. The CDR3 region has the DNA TGCGCCAGCAGCCAAGAGAGTCTAGCGGGGGAAGAGACCCAGTACTTC.

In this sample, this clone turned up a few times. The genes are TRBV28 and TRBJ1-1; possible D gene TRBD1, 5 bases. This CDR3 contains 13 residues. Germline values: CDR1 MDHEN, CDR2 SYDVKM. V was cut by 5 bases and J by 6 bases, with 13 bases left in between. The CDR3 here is CASSGGSRAEAFF. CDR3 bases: TGTGCCAGCAGTGGGGGATCGAGGGCTGAAGCTTTCTTT.

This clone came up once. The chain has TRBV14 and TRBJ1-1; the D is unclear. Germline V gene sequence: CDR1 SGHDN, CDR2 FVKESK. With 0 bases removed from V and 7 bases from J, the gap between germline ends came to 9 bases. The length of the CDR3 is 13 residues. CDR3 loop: CASSQDFWSEAFF. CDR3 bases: TGTGCCAGCAGCCAAGACTTCTGGAGTGAAGCTTTCTTT.

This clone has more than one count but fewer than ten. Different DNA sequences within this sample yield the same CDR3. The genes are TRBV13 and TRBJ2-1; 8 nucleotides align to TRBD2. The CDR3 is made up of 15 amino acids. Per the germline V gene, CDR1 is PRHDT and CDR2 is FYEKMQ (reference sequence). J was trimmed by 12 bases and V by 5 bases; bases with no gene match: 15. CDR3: CASSDLAGMLGRQFF. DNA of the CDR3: TGTGCCAGCAGCGACCTAGCGGGTATGCTCGGTCGGCAGTTCTTC.

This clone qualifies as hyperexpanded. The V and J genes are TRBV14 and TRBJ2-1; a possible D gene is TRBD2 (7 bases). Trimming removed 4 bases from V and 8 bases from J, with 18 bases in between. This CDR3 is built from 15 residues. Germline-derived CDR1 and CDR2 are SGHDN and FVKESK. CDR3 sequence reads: CASSRRAGHWDEQFF. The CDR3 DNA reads TGTGCCAGCAGCCGACGAGCGGGACACTGGGATGAGCAGTTCTTC.

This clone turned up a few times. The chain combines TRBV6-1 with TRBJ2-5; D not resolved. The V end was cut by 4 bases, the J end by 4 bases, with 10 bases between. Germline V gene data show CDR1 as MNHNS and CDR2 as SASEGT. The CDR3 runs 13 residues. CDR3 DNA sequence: TGTGCCAGCAGTGTTCTCCGGGTAGAGACCCAGTACTTC. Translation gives CASSVLRVETQYF.

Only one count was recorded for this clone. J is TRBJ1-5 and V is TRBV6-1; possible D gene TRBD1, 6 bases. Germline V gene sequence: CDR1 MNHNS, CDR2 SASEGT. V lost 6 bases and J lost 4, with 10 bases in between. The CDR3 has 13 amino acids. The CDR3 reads CASRPQGNQPQHF. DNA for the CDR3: TGTGCCAGCAGGCCCCAGGGGAATCAGCCCCAGCATTTT.

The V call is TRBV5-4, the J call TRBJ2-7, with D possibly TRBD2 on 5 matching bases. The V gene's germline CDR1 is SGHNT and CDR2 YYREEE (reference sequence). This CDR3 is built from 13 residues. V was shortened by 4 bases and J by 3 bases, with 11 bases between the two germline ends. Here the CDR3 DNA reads TGTGCCAGCAGCCCCGGGATAGACTACGAGCAGTACTTC. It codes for CASSPGIDYEQYF. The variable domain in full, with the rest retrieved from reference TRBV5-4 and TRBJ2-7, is ETGVTQSPTHLIKTRGQQVTLRCSSQSGHNTVSWYQQALGQGPQFIFQYYREEENGRGNFPPRFSGLQFPNYSSELNVNALELDDSALYLCASSPGIDYEQYFGPGTRLTVT.

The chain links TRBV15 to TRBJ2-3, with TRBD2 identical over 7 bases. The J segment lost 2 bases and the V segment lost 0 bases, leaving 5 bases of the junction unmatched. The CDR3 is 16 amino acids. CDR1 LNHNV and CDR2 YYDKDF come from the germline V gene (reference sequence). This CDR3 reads CATSRDGGGLTDTQYF. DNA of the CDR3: TGTGCCACCAGCAGAGATGGGGGGGGTCTCACAGATACGCAGTATTTT.

The CDR3 reads CASSKTTGNYGYTF. The DNA of the CDR3 is TGTGCCAGCAGCAAGACGACAGGGAACTATGGCTACACCTTC. The V gene is TRBV5-5, the J gene TRBJ1-2; 7 bases fit TRBD1. This CDR3 contains 14 residues. Germline lookup yields CDR1 SGHKS and CDR2 YYEKEE (reference sequence). V lost 4 bases and J lost 2; bases outside the gene matches: 5.

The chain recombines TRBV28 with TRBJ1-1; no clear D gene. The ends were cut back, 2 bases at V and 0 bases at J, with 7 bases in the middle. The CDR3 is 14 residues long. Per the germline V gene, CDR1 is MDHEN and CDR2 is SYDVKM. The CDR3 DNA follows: TGTGCCAGCAGTTTACTTCGTTTGAACACTGAAGCTTTCTTT. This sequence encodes CASSLLRLNTEAFF.

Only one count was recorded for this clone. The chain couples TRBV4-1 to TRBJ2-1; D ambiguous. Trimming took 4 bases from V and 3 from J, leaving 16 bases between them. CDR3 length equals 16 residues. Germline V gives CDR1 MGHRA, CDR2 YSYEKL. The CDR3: CASSLLTDPVYNEQFF. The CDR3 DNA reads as TGCGCCAGCAGCCTCTTGACGGACCCGGTCTACAATGAGCAGTTCTTC.

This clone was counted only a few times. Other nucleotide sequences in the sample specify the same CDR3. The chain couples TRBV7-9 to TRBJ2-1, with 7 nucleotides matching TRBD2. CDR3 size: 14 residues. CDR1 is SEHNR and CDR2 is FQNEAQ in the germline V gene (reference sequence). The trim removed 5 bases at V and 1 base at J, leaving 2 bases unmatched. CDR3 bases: TGTGCCAGCAGCCCGGGGGGTTCCTACAATGAGCAGTTCTTC. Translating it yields CASSPGGSYNEQFF.

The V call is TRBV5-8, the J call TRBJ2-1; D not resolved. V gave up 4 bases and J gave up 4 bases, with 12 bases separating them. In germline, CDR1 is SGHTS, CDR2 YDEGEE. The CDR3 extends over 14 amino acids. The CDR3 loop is CASSHHKWYNEQFF. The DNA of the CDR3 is TGTGCCAGCAGCCACCATAAGTGGTACAATGAGCAGTTCTTC. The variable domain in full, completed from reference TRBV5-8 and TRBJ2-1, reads EAGVTQSPTHLIKTRGQQATLRCSPISGHTSVYWYQQALGLGLQFLLWYDEGEERNRGNFPPRFSGRQFPNYSSELNVNALELEDSALYLCASSHHKWYNEQFFGPGTRLTVL.

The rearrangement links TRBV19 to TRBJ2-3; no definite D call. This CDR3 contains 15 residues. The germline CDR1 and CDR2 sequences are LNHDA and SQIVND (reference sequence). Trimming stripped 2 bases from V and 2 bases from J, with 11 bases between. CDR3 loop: CASSIRPNPTDTQYF. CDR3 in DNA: TGTGCCAGTAGTATAAGGCCAAACCCCACAGATACGCAGTATTTT.

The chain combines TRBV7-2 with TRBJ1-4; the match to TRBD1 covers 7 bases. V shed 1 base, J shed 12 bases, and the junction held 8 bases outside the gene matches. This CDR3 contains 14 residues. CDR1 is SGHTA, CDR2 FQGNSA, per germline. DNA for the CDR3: TGTGCCAGCAGCTTAGTATCCAGGGGGTCTGAACTGTTTTTT. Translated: CASSLVSRGSELFF.

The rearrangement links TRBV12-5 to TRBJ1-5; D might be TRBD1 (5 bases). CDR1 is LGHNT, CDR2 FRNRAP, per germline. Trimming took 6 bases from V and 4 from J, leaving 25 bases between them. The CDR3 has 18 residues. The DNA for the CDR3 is TGTGCTAGTGGCCTCAAGGGCGAAGGGCAGGGAGAAAATCAGCCCCAGCATTTT. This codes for CASGLKGEGQGENQPQHF.